This TCR beta chain was found in a study of shared clonotypes between healthy human individuals. Study-level findings and limits: The sole specimen, blood, was sampled, and tissue repertoires likely differ. Investigators expected sequencing depth to affect clonotype sharing among donors.

Replicate PCRs for unsorted PBMC used about 0.3 ug DNA (around 30,000 T cell genomes). The assay was immunoSEQ multiplex PCR, and TCRdb's table has in-frame clones only and misses some. The sample holds about 480,000 clones; 79% are singletons and the top ten take 13%. This clone was seen at least ten times. The antigen remains unidentified. The sequenced sample was PBMCs. This receptor was taken from a woman in her thirties or forties in good health. Some clones in this sample may be carry-over from other donors' samples.

The CDR3 protein is CASSELQGVGTEAFF. The CDR3 nucleotides read TGTGCCAGCAGTGAATTGCAGGGTGTAGGAACTGAAGCTTTCTTT. J is TRBJ1-1 and V is TRBV25-1, with D possibly TRBD1 on 5 matching bases. Trimming removed 1 base from V and 5 bases from J, with 14 bases in between. The CDR3 has 15 amino acids. Germline CDR1 and CDR2: MGHDK and SYGVNS.